Listed here is a single T cell receptor (beta chain). These data are taken from a study of shared clonotypes between healthy human individuals. Produced via immunoSEQ multiplex PCR; TCRdb's table is partial and in-frame only. The sample holds some 350,000 clones, roughly 70% seen once. V was clipped by 0 bases and J by 13 bases, with 7 bases between them. CDR3 length: 11 amino acids. Germline CDR1 and CDR2: SNHLY and FYNNEI. This sequence was found in a man under 40 in good health. Material for sequencing was memory CD4+ T cells sorted from blood. Subset defined: CD45RA-negative fraction. This chain uses TRBV2 with TRBJ1-5; D is uncertain. CDR3 loop: CASSEAGRQHF. CDR3 DNA sequence: TGTGCCAGCAGTGAAGCTGGAAGGCAGCATTTT.